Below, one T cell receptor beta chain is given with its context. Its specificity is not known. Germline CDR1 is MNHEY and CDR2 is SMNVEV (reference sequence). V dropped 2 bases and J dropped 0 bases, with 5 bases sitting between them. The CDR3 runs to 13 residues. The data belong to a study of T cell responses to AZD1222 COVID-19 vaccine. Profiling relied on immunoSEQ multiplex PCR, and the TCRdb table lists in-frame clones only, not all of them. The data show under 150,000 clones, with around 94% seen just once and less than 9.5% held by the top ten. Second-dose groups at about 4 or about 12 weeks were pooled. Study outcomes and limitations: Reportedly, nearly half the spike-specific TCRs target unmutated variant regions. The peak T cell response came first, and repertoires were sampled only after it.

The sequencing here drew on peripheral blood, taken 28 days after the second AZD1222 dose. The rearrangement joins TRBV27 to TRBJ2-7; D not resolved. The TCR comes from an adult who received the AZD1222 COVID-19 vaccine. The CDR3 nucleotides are TGTGCCAGCAGTTTAACGAGCTCCTACGAGCAGTACTTC. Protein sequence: CASSLTSSYEQYF.